This TCR beta chain was sequenced in a study of neurological immune-mediated disorders. Study-level results: In HTLV-1-associated myelopathy, TCR clonal expansion was greatest, and in multiple sclerosis it was least, below healthy controls.

This clonotype was picked up many times. What it binds is not known. The time point was: longitudinal time-point 2. It was from 2 million PBMCs stored at -80 C that the unsorted libraries were obtained. V lost 4 bases, J lost 0 bases, and 6 bases lay in between. The length of the CDR3 is 13 residues. CDR1 is SGDLS and CDR2 is YYNGEE in the germline V gene. Synthesis of cDNA used 5'RACE (with 10-nucleotide random UMIs). TCRdb passed the 5' RACE reads through MiXCR, listing each CDR3 protein once. The data show approximately 82,000 distinct CDR3 sequences, around 14% seen once. Sequencing used PBMCs. This receptor was obtained from a female donor with HTLV-1-associated myelopathy (HAM/TSP). The rearrangement uses TRBV9 and TRBJ2-3, with D hard to call. The CDR3 sequence is CASSPGSTDTQYF. CDR3 bases: TGTGCCAGCAGCCCCGGGAGCACAGATACGCAGTATTTT.